This is a list of T cell receptor beta chains from one sample in a study of T cells in Graves' hyperthyroidism and ophthalmopathy. TCRdb fed the multiplex PCR reads into MiXCR, producing one record per CDR3 protein. The data show hundreds of thousands of distinct CDR3 sequences, with around a sixth seen just once and about 14% held by the top ten. Sample: blood. The receptors stem from a woman between 18 and 29 years old with Graves' hyperthyroidism. CDR3s include the opening cysteine and the closing phenylalanine or tryptophan. Each record gives: CDR3 length, J gene, D gene, clone size, V gene, CDR3 DNA, CDR3 protein. A D gene is named only where the DNA matches it firmly. The size of a clone is reported for some rows only, either as once, few or many, or as a class for expanded clones.

15 TRBJ2-1 TRBD2 many TRBV11-3 TGTGCCAGCAGCACGGGGGGTGGGGCGTTCAATGAGCAGTTCTTC CASSTGGGAFNEQFF
15 TRBJ1-4 . few TRBV19 TGTGCCAGTAGTATTTCCCACGCAACTAATGAAAAACTGTTTTTT CASSISHATNEKLFF
15 TRBJ2-3 TRBD1 many TRBV11-1 TGTGCCAGCAGCCCGACAGGGGGCCATGGAGATACGCAGTATTTT CASSPTGGHGDTQYF
16 TRBJ2-1 TRBD2 . TRBV5-4 TGTGCCAGCAGCCCATACGGGACTAGCGGCTACAATGAGCAGTTCTTC CASSPYGTSGYNEQFF
14 TRBJ2-2 . few TRBV5-1 TGCGCCAGCAGCTTGGTTCGACAGTCCGGGGAGCTGTTTTTT CASSLVRQSGELFF
17 TRBJ2-3 TRBD2 few TRBV6-5 TGTGCCAGCAGTTACGGAGCGGGGGGGGAATTCACAGATACGCAGTATTTT CASSYGAGGEFTDTQYF
13 TRBJ2-3 . . TRBV5-1 TGCGCCAGCAGCTTGCGGTCTCAAGATACGCAGTATTTT CASSLRSQDTQYF
14 TRBJ2-2 . . TRBV2 TGTGCCAGCAGTCGAGACAGATACACCGGGGAGCTGTTTTTT CASSRDRYTGELFF
15 TRBJ1-1 TRBD1 few TRBV12-3/TRBV12-4 TGTGCCAGCAGGGATACAGGGGGCGGCGCCATTGAAGCTTTCTTT CASRDTGGGAIEAFF
16 TRBJ1-3 . . TRBV7-9 TGTGCCAGCAGCTTAGGCAGGCCTAGGGCGGGAAACACCATATATTTT CASSLGRPRAGNTIYF
10 TRBJ2-1 . many TRBV28 TGTGCCAGCAGTACGAATGAGCAGTTCTTC CASSTNEQFF
16 TRBJ2-3 TRBD2 few TRBV20-1 TGCAGTGCCAAGCGGACTAGCGGGGGGGTAGCAGATACGCAGTATTTT CSAKRTSGGVADTQYF
13 TRBJ2-7 . many TRBV7-2 TGTGCCAGCAGCCACAGACAGAGTGGGGAGCAGTACTTC CASSHRQSGEQYF
19 TRBJ2-2 . few TRBV11-2 TGTGCCAGCAGCTTCCGTGGGAGTAATTTCCTAGTAAACACCGGGGAGCTGTTTTTT CASSFRGSNFLVNTGELFF
14 TRBJ2-1 TRBD1 . TRBV29-1 TGCAGCGTCAGACAGGGGGGTTCCTACAATGAGCAGTTCTTC CSVRQGGSYNEQFF
14 TRBJ1-4 TRBD1 many TRBV12-3/TRBV12-4 TGTGCCAGCAAAAAACAGGGGGCAGGGGAAAAACTGTTTTTT CASKKQGAGEKLFF
12 TRBJ2-7 . many TRBV6-2/TRBV6-3 TGTGCCAGCAGTTACTCGGCCTACGAGCAGTACTTC CASSYSAYEQYF
17 TRBJ1-2 . many TRBV10-2 TGCGCCAGCAGTGAGTCGAGAGCCAGCGCGGGGCCCTATGGCTACACCTTC CASSESRASAGPYGYTF
13 TRBJ1-5 . many TRBV2 TGTGCCAGCAGCAGAATCAGGGATCAGCCCCAGCATTTT CASSRIRDQPQHF
17 TRBJ2-6 TRBD2 . TRBV6-4 TGTGCCAGCAGTAGGGGGACTAGCGGGTCTGGGGCCAACGTCCTGACTTTC CASSRGTSGSGANVLTF
12 TRBJ1-1 TRBD1 many TRBV12-3/TRBV12-4 TGTGCCAGCAGTTTCATGGGACAGGAAGCTTTCTTT CASSFMGQEAFF
13 TRBJ1-2 . many TRBV18 TGTGCCAGCTCACCACTGATCTTGGAAGGCTACACCTTC CASSPLILEGYTF
14 TRBJ2-7 . many TRBV4-2 TGTGCCAGCAGCCAAAGTTCGGTTAGAGGCGAGCAGTACTTC CASSQSSVRGEQYF
15 TRBJ2-2 . . TRBV7-3 TGTGCCAGCAGCTCCGGGAGCGTGAGCACCGGGGAGCTGTTTTTT CASSSGSVSTGELFF
16 TRBJ1-6 . . TRBV15 TGTGCCACCAGCAGAGATCGAGTCGTGGCAACTTCACCCCTCCACTTT CATSRDRVVATSPLHF
12 TRBJ2-5 TRBD2 . TRBV28 TGTGCCATCGCCGGGACTAATGTATTGAAGTACTTC CAIAGTNVLKYF
15 TRBJ2-3 . . TRBV7-9 TGTGCCAGCAGCTCTATTGGGGGGAGCACAGATACGCAGTATTTT CASSSIGGSTDTQYF
13 TRBJ2-5 TRBD2 . TRBV24-1 TGTGCCACCAGTGGAGCGGGACTGGAGGCCCAGTACTTC CATSGAGLEAQYF
13 TRBJ1-1 . many TRBV2 TGTGCCAGCTCTCGGGGGGTCGGAACTGAAGCTTTCTTT CASSRGVGTEAFF